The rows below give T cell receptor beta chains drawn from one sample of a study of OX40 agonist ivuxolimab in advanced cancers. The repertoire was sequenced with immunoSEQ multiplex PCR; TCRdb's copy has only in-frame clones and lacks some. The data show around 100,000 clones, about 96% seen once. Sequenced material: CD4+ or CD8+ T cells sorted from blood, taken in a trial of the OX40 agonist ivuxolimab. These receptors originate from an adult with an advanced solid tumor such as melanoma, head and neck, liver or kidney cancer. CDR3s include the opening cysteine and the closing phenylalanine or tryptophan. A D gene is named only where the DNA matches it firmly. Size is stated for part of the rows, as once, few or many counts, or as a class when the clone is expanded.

CASSLGPGPEQYF TGTGCCAGCAGCTTAGGACCGGGGCCAGAGCAGTACTTC TRBJ2-5 TRBV7-8 . .
CATSRGGADEQYF TGTGCCACCAGCAGAGGAGGGGCAGACGAGCAGTACTTC TRBJ2-7 TRBV15 . .
CASSGSSNQPQHF TGTGCCAGCAGCGGGAGCAGCAATCAGCCCCAGCATTTT TRBJ1-5 TRBV7-8 . .
CASSSGQYSNQPQHF TGTGCCAGCAGTTCCGGACAGTATAGCAATCAGCCCCAGCATTTT TRBJ1-5 TRBV28 . .
CASSLAGFYNEQFF TGTGCCAGCAGCTTAGCGGGGTTCTACAATGAGCAGTTCTTC TRBJ2-1 TRBV7-8 . once
CASSQVISGDTYNEQFF TGCGCCAGCAGCCAAGTCATATCAGGGGATACCTACAATGAGCAGTTCTTC TRBJ2-1 TRBV4-1 . .
CASSKMGPNTEAFF TGTGCCAGTAGCAAAATGGGGCCCAACACTGAAGCTTTCTTT TRBJ1-1 TRBV19 . .
CASSGSPHRGQNEKLFF TGTGCCAGCAGTGGATCCCCCCACAGGGGCCAGAATGAAAAACTGTTTTTT TRBJ1-4 TRBV2 TRBD1 .
CASSQDRNGLYEQYF TGCGCCAGCAGCCAAGATCGGAACGGCCTCTACGAGCAGTACTTC TRBJ2-7 TRBV4-3 . .
CASSLSGVGSYEQYF TGTGCCAGCAGTTTATCAGGAGTCGGCTCCTACGAGCAGTACTTC TRBJ2-7 TRBV27 . .
CASSLAEVGVAFF TGCGCCAGCAGCTTGGCCGAGGTTGGGGTAGCTTTCTTT TRBJ1-1 TRBV5-1 . once
CASSMVSSYEQYF TGTGCCAGTAGTATGGTGAGCTCCTACGAGCAGTACTTC TRBJ2-7 TRBV19 . once
CASSKGDEKFYEQYF TGTGCCAGCAGCAAAGGGGACGAGAAATTCTACGAGCAGTACTTC TRBJ2-7 TRBV11-2 . .
CASSPPGQETQYF TGTGCCAGCAGCCCACCCGGACAAGAGACCCAGTACTTC TRBJ2-5 TRBV7-9 . .
CASSVTEFRTYEQYF TGCGCCAGCAGCGTGACAGAATTCCGGACCTACGAGCAGTACTTC TRBJ2-7 TRBV5-1 . .
CASSAGDTQYF TGTGCCAGCAGCGCGGGAGATACGCAGTATTTT TRBJ2-3 TRBV9 . .
CAWSLREGANQPQHF TGTGCCTGGAGTTTAAGGGAAGGGGCCAATCAGCCCCAGCATTTT TRBJ1-5 TRBV30 . .
CASSLLLGPGELFF TGTGCCAGCAGTTTATTATTAGGCCCCGGGGAGCTGTTTTTT TRBJ2-2 TRBV27 . .
CASSGSGGSGYGYTF TGCGCCAGCAGCGGATCAGGGGGATCGGGCTATGGCTACACCTTC TRBJ1-2 TRBV4-3 TRBD1 .
CASSPGLADGTQYF TGTGCCAGCAGCCCGGGACTAGCGGATGGGACCCAGTACTTC TRBJ2-5 TRBV7-3 TRBD2 .
CASSISGSSYEQYF TGTGCCAGTAGTATCTCAGGGAGCTCCTACGAGCAGTACTTC TRBJ2-7 TRBV19 . .
CASSIQGGLAKNIQYF TGTGCCAGTAGTATACAGGGGGGACTAGCCAAAAACATTCAGTACTTC TRBJ2-4 TRBV19 . .
CAISGTGASGLYNEQFF TGTGCCATCAGTGGTACTGGGGCTAGCGGGTTATACAATGAGCAGTTCTTC TRBJ2-1 TRBV10-3 TRBD2 .
CASSPVGTGDGQPQHF TGCGCCAGCAGCCCGGTAGGTACGGGGGACGGGCAGCCCCAGCATTTT TRBJ1-5 TRBV4-1 . .
CASSLRTPEQVFNTEAFF TGTGCCAGCAGCTTACGGACCCCAGAACAAGTCTTTAACACTGAAGCTTTCTTT TRBJ1-1 TRBV7-8 . once
CASSLTGDGEQFF TGTGCCAGCAGCTTAACAGGGGACGGTGAGCAGTTCTTC TRBJ2-1 TRBV7-6 TRBD1 .
CASSLVVSGAPTDTQYF TGCGCCAGCAGCTTGGTTGTGTCGGGAGCTCCCACAGATACGCAGTATTTT TRBJ2-3 TRBV5-1 . .
CASSGTTGLYQETQYF TGTGCCAGCAGTGGGACGACAGGGCTGTACCAAGAGACCCAGTACTTC TRBJ2-5 TRBV2 TRBD1 .
CASSLDGERLRNIQYF TGTGCCAGCAGCTTAGATGGGGAAAGGTTGAGGAACATTCAGTACTTC TRBJ2-4 TRBV11-2 . .
CASSPDRENTEAFF TGTGCCAGCAGCCCGGACAGGGAAAACACTGAAGCTTTCTTT TRBJ1-1 TRBV28 TRBD1 once
CASSIPNGGYNSPLHF TGTGCCAGTAGTATACCCAACGGAGGCTATAATTCACCCCTCCACTTT TRBJ1-6 TRBV19 . .
CSVGGESSYEQYF TGCAGCGTTGGGGGAGAGAGCTCCTACGAGCAGTACTTC TRBJ2-7 TRBV29-1 . .